These T cell receptor beta chains were read from a single sample in a study of blood T cell repertoires in COVID-19. The assay was immunoSEQ multiplex PCR, and TCRdb's table has in-frame clones only and misses some. The data show 56,000 or so clones, with 80% to 90% seen just once and 28% held by the top ten. Sequencing used peripheral blood. All receptors come from a human donor in a cohort sampled during active COVID-19. Each CDR3 is given without its conserved first and last residue. Fields, in order: CDR3 protein, J gene, CDR3 length, V gene.

CDR3: ASSEPGQVYSGNTIY
J: TRBJ1-3
length: 15
V: TRBV6-1

CDR3: ASRAGGIDEQY
J: TRBJ2-7
length: 11
V: TRBV6-5

CDR3: ASSMGPGAEQY
J: TRBJ2-7
length: 11
V: TRBV19

CDR3: ASSPGTSGRAPYNEQF
J: TRBJ2-1
length: 16
V: TRBV19

CDR3: ASLGRGETY
J: TRBJ2-7
length: 9
V: TRBV7-8

CDR3: ASSPGLAGGGKVSYEQY
J: TRBJ2-7
length: 17
V: TRBV2

CDR3: ASSRVQGSGNTIY
J: TRBJ1-3
length: 13
V: TRBV4-1

CDR3: ASNLAGVDTQY
J: TRBJ2-3
length: 11
V: TRBV12-3/TRBV12-4

CDR3: ASSSSGGSNTEAF
J: TRBJ1-1
length: 13
V: TRBV5-1

CDR3: AQVVKAVAGDQETQY
J: TRBJ2-5
length: 15
V: TRBV19

CDR3: ASSLWDREGTEAF
J: TRBJ1-1
length: 13
V: TRBV5-6

CDR3: ASSSTVSDTQY
J: TRBJ2-3
length: 11
V: TRBV5-1

CDR3: ASSYSASGSYNEQF
J: TRBJ2-1
length: 14
V: TRBV6-5

CDR3: ASSLSGPLYEQY
J: TRBJ2-7
length: 12
V: TRBV28

CDR3: ASSGTGVAGELF
J: TRBJ2-2
length: 12
V: TRBV3-1/TRBV3-2

CDR3: AWRLAGSREQF
J: TRBJ2-1
length: 11
V: TRBV30

CDR3: ASSPTVQRNTEAF
J: TRBJ1-1
length: 13
V: TRBV9

CDR3: ASKRDTGSYEQY
J: TRBJ2-7
length: 12
V: TRBV10-1

CDR3: ASRYSGENYGYT
J: TRBJ1-2
length: 12
V: TRBV27

CDR3: ASSPRVNSYEQY
J: TRBJ2-7
length: 12
V: TRBV5-1

CDR3: ASSLSRGSGKANEKLF
J: TRBJ1-4
length: 16
V: TRBV9

CDR3: ASSQKSAGEGESYGYT
J: TRBJ1-2
length: 16
V: TRBV3-1/TRBV3-2

CDR3: ASSPPGFRSSYEQY
J: TRBJ2-7
length: 14
V: TRBV28